A single sample is the source of the 11 T cell receptor beta chains below, sequenced in a study of healthy donors' naive CD4 and CD8 T cells. TCR libraries were built from about 500 ng of total RNA by linear amplification. TCRdb reprocessed the reads with MiXCR, giving one entry per CDR3 protein. The sample consists of approximately 180,000 distinct CDR3 sequences, about four fifths of them appearing once. What was sequenced was naive CD4+ and CD8+ T cells sorted from blood, pooled from several donors. The source is a pool of human donors in good health; the sample pools cells from several healthy donors.

The V gene is TRBV19, the J gene TRBJ2-7; D possibly corresponds to TRBD1 (6 bases). Trimming shortened V by 3 bases and J by 3 bases, and 12 bases separated the two germline ends. Per germline, CDR1 LNHDA and CDR2 SQIVND (reference sequence). This CDR3 comprises 14 residues. CDR3 sequence reads: CASSIGTLDYEQYF. In DNA form, the CDR3 reads TGTGCCAGTAGTATCGGGACACTGGACTACGAGCAGTACTTC.

This clonotype has only a few counts. The chain carries TRBV29-1 and TRBJ2-1, with D perhaps TRBD2 (5 bases). Germline CDR1 is SQVTM and CDR2 is ANQGSEA. The length of the CDR3 is 13 residues. The V end lost 7 bases, the J end lost 3 bases, and 13 bases lay between the germline ends. The CDR3: CSAIPGDYNEQFF. The CDR3 DNA reads TGCAGCGCTATCCCCGGGGACTACAATGAGCAGTTCTTC.

The chain is built from TRBV11-2 and TRBJ2-7; D ambiguous. The germline V gene has CDR1 SGHAT and CDR2 FQNNGV. There are 15 residues in the CDR3. Trimming removed 2 bases from V and 4 bases from J, with 15 bases in between. For the CDR3, the DNA is TGTGCCAGCAGCTTACCCCGGCCTACGCTTTACGAGCAGTACGTC. Encoded protein: CASSLPRPTLYEQYV.

This chain connects TRBV29-1 to TRBJ2-1, with a tentative D call TRBD1 (6 bases). Germline V gene lookup returns CDR1 SQVTM and CDR2 ANQGSEA. Trimming took off 7 bases at V and 8 bases at J, with 12 bases between the two ends. The CDR3 is 11 amino acids. The CDR3 nucleotides read TGCAGCGCCACAGGGAATGATGAGCAGTTCTTC. It yields the protein CSATGNDEQFF.

With regard to this clonotype: Likely a read error: the CDR3 ends without its conserved phenylalanine or tryptophan. The chain links TRBV27 to TRBJ1-2, with unresolved D. CDR3 size: 16 residues. CDR1 MNHEY and CDR2 SMNVEV come from the germline V gene (reference sequence). The germline V and J ends were trimmed by 5 bases and 3 bases, with 19 bases remaining between them. CDR3 sequence reads: CASSLTGGGLYYGYTL. The CDR3 region has the DNA TGTGCCAGCAGTCTGACGGGTGGAGGATTGTACTATGGCTACACCCTC.

The chain combines TRBV29-1 with TRBJ1-2, with D unresolved. The CDR3 consists of 16 residues. Germline V gene sequence: CDR1 SQVTM, CDR2 ANQGSEA. V was cut by 5 bases and J by 1 base, with 20 bases left in between. CDR3 loop: CSVPLQPAKFNYGYTF. The CDR3 nucleotides are TGCAGCGTTCCGCTGCAGCCTGCGAAATTTAACTATGGCTACACCTTC.

Remarks on this clonotype: Sequence at one end of the junction differs from germline and may be a read error. The chain joins TRBV30 to TRBJ1-5, with D possibly TRBD1 on 6 matching bases. The germline CDR1 and CDR2 sequences are GTSNPN and SVGIG (reference sequence). The CDR3 has 14 amino acids. DNA for the CDR3: TGTGCTTGGACCCGAGGACAGCCGAATCAGCCCCAGCATTTT. Its protein is CAWTRGQPNQPQHF.

The gene calls are TRBV6-5 and TRBJ2-6, with D tentatively TRBD1 (5 bases). CDR3 length equals 15 residues. V was trimmed by 7 bases and J by 4 bases, leaving 14 bases between them. The germline CDR1 and CDR2 sequences are MNHEY and SVGAGI. The CDR3, as DNA: TGTGCCAGCAATGGGGTGGGGCGCGGGGCCAACGTCCTGACTTTC. This sequence encodes CASNGVGRGANVLTF.

The chain links TRBV19 to TRBJ1-6; D remains ambiguous. The CDR3 runs to 14 residues. Germline V CDR1 and CDR2: LNHDA, SQIVND (reference sequence). V gave up 8 bases and J gave up 7 bases, with 15 bases separating them. The CDR3 DNA follows: TGTGCCAGTCTTGAGGAGGGAACAAATTCACCCCTCCACTTT. Its protein is CASLEEGTNSPLHF.

The chain has TRBV6-6 and TRBJ2-4; 8 bases line up with TRBD1. V gave up 6 bases and J gave up 4 bases; unmatched junction bases: 14. Germline lookup yields CDR1 MNHNY and CDR2 SVGAGI (reference sequence). This CDR3 has 17 amino acids. The DNA for the CDR3 is TGTGCCAGCAGCTCATCTCCCGGACAGGGCCTAAAAAACATTCAGTACTTC. Protein sequence: CASSSSPGQGLKNIQYF.

This sequence joins TRBV5-5 and TRBJ2-7; 10 bases fit TRBD2. Germline V gene data show CDR1 as SGHKS and CDR2 as YYEKEE (reference sequence). This CDR3 comprises 16 residues. V trimming: 4 bases; J trimming: 3 bases; junction bases outside the gene matches: 10. The CDR3 is CASSRISSGSVYEQYV. CDR3 bases: TGTGCCAGCAGCCGAATCTCTAGCGGGAGCGTCTACGAGCAGTACGTC.